The 2 T cell receptor beta chains presented below share a single source sample, sequenced in a study of response to subunit inactivated influenza vaccine. MiXCR was run by TCRdb on the RT-PCR reads, yielding one entry per CDR3 protein. The sample shows around 570,000 distinct CDR3 sequences, approximately 10% of them seen only once. The sample also formed part of further work on T cells expressing NK-cell markers. That source notes: A 5'RACE template switching approach incorporating UMIs was used to make TCR beta cDNA.

Source: PBMCs from blood, taken on the day of vaccination. Receptors originate from a man over 45 who received an inactivated influenza vaccine.

The genes are TRBV21-1 and TRBJ2-2; the D call TRBD2 from the table was never checked on the DNA. TRBV21-1 is a pseudogene segment. The CDR3 extends over 21 amino acids. For the CDR3, the DNA is TGTGCCAGCAGCAAGGGACTAGCGGGGGCACGGTCCCCAGAGAACACCGGGGAGCTGTTTTTT. This encodes CASSKGLAGARSPENTGELFF.

The chain is built from TRBV24-1 and TRBJ2-1; tentatively, D is TRBD2 (5 bases). The CDR3 length is 14 residues. Germline assignment: CDR1 KGHDR and CDR2 SFDVKD. V lost 5 bases and J 1 base, leaving 8 bases between the germline ends. For the CDR3, the DNA is TGTGCCACCAGTGCTGGGAGTTCCTACAATGAGCAGTTCTTC. It translates to CATSAGSSYNEQFF.